This T cell receptor (beta chain) comes out of a study of OX40 agonist ivuxolimab in advanced cancers. As for the study in general: The patients' treatment was ivuxolimab, an agonistic anti-OX40 (CD134) antibody. Three patients got partial responses; one had hepatocellular carcinoma and two had cutaneous melanoma. Notes on the study in general: Certain nonresponders additionally had low normalized T-cell clonal expansion.

Looked up from germline, CDR1 is SSHAT and CDR2 is FNYEAQ (reference sequence). This CDR3 is 16 amino acids long. This table comes from immunoSEQ multiplex PCR, and its TCRdb copy is limited to in-frame clones, with some not included. The sample lists some 60,000 clones, 70% to 90% seen once, with 0.3% to 0.45% in the top ten. Regarding this clone: The antigen remains undetermined. Its ends do not fully match the called genes, so a read error is possible.

The material was CD4+ or CD8+ T cells sorted from blood, obtained in a trial of the OX40 agonist ivuxolimab. This sequence originates from an adult with an advanced solid tumor such as melanoma, head and neck, liver or kidney cancer. The chain carries TRBV7-7 and TRBJ2-2; no clear D gene. The CDR3 DNA reads TGTGCTAGCAGCCCTGCCGGTTATACGAACACCGGGGAGCTGTTTTTT. Translating gives CASSPAGYTNTGELFF.